The clone carrying this T cell receptor beta chain was seen many times. As yet, its antigen is unknown. A junction end diverges from the germline sequence, so it may reflect a read error. CDR3 size: 15 residues. CDR1 is SSHAT and CDR2 is FNYEAQ in the germline V gene (reference sequence). 5'RACE with 10-nucleotide random UMIs generated the cDNA. Every sequencing run produced over 180 million TCR-beta sequences, and the sequences from any one run covered 15-18 subjects. TCRdb itself ran the 5' RACE reads through MiXCR, one entry per CDR3 protein. The repertoire holds approximately 23,000 distinct CDR3 sequences, with about 10% as singletons. This sample stems from a study of neurological immune-mediated disorders. Study-level findings and limits: In HTLV-1-associated myelopathy, TCR clonal expansion was greatest, whereas multiple sclerosis had the least, falling below healthy controls.

PBMCs stored at -80 C, numbering 2 million, were the origin of the unsorted libraries. The chain joins TRBV7-7 to TRBJ2-5, with D perhaps TRBD2 (6 bases). This TCR derives from a woman aged 60-70 years with HTLV-1-associated myelopathy (HAM/TSP). The sequenced sample consisted of PBMCs. This chain's CDR3 is CASSSNRGNQETQYF. CDR3 nucleotide sequence: TGTGCTAGCAGCTCGAACCGGGGGAACCAAGAGACCCAGTACTTC.